This entry lists 17 T cell receptor beta chains sequenced from one sample in a study of naive and memory T cell subsets (dated by TCRdb to the late 2010s). The protocol used for the library was UMI-ligation and nested PCR. Sequenced on an Illumina MiSeq. The beta constant-region primer consisted of an equimolar mixture of two oligonucleotides that together covered TRBC1 and TRBC2. TCRdb applied fastp at Q25 and MiXCR to the public reads, then kept only in-frame beta chains. Rows are combined by CDR3 protein, so each entry shows the most common genes and DNA. Within this sample are tens of thousands of distinct CDR3 sequences, with 10% to 15% of them counted one time only. The ten biggest clones cover 20% to 25% of the sample. The sequenced material came from effector memory CD4+ T cells from blood. The cell subset or site label, read with the paper, signifies: effector memory, CD45RA- CD27-. These receptors came from a human donor in good health.

Many counts were recorded for this clonotype. The chain links TRBV10-3 to TRBJ2-2; TRBD1 matches at 10 bases. Looked up from germline, CDR1 is ENHRY and CDR2 is SYGVKD. Losses at the gene ends were 6 bases for V and 3 bases for J; bases not matched to a gene: 4. This CDR3 is built from 15 residues. In nucleotides, the CDR3 is TGTGCCATCAGACCGGGACAGGGGTACACCGGGGAGCTGTTTTTT. Residues: CAIRPGQGYTGELFF.

This clonotype was detected many times. V is TRBV5-1 and J is TRBJ2-2; no clear D gene. CDR1 SGHRS and CDR2 YFSETQ come from the germline V gene. This CDR3 spans 15 amino acids. V was trimmed by 4 bases and J by 1 base, leaving 11 bases between them. The CDR3 DNA reads as TGCGCCAGCAGCCTTACCTACAGGAACACCGGGGAGCTGTTTTTT. This codes for CASSLTYRNTGELFF.

This clonotype was seen a few times. V and J are TRBV12-3 or TRBV12-4 and TRBJ2-3; 11 bases match TRBD2. V shed 8 bases, J shed 6 bases, and the junction held 13 bases outside the gene matches. The CDR3 is 16 residues long. The CDR3 DNA sequence: TGTGCCAGCGGCCAAAATAGCGGGAGGGCCGGGGATACGCAGTATTTT. As protein: CASGQNSGRAGDTQYF.

Many counts were recorded for this clonotype. The V call is TRBV6-2 or TRBV6-3, the J call TRBJ2-2, with D possibly TRBD1 on 6 matching bases. Trimming took off 5 bases at V and 1 base at J, with 11 bases between the two ends. The CDR3 covers 15 residues. Germline-derived CDR1 and CDR2 are MNHEY and SVGEGT. For the CDR3, the DNA is TGTGCCAGCAGTGCTCTCAGGGGGAACACCGGGGAGCTGTTTTTT. Translation gives CASSALRGNTGELFF.

This clonotype was counted between two and nine times. This chain uses TRBV28 with TRBJ1-5; no clear D gene. V was clipped by 5 bases and J by 8 bases, with 10 bases between them. This CDR3 contains 12 residues. CDR1 and CDR2 (germline): MDHEN, SYDVKM. CDR3 bases: TGTGCCAGCAGTGCGTCCTTGAAGCCCCAGCATTTT. Translation: CASSASLKPQHF.

This clonotype was seen ten or more times. J is TRBJ1-2 and V is TRBV10-3; possibly TRBD1 for D (5 bases). V lost 2 bases and J lost 4, with 11 bases in between. Germline lookup yields CDR1 ENHRY and CDR2 SYGVKD. CDR3 length equals 14 residues. The CDR3 DNA reads as TGTGCCATCAGTGAGCCGGGGACGGTCTATGGCTACACCTTC. It yields the protein CAISEPGTVYGYTF.

This chain links TRBV20-1 with TRBJ1-2, with 8 nucleotides matching TRBD1. Germline V CDR1 and CDR2: DFQATT, SNEGSKA (reference sequence). The CDR3 consists of 11 residues. CDR3 protein: CGTGTNYGYTF. The CDR3 coding sequence is TGCGGGACAGGAACTAACTATGGCTACACCTTC.

This clonotype was seen at least ten times. This chain joins TRBV7-2 and TRBJ1-5; maybe TRBD1 (6 bases). CDR3 length: 14 amino acids. Germline V gene data show CDR1 as SGHTA and CDR2 as FQGNSA. V shed 5 bases and J shed 2 bases, with 10 bases lying between them. In DNA form, the CDR3 reads TGTGCCAGCAGCCCAGGGACACGCAATCAGCCCCAGCATTTT. Translation gives CASSPGTRNQPQHF.

The chain is built from TRBV29-1 and TRBJ2-3; a weak D match, TRBD2 (6 bases). The V end was cut by 1 base, the J end by 0 bases, with 8 bases between. Germline V CDR1 and CDR2: SQVTM, ANQGSEA. The CDR3 has 14 residues. CDR3 sequence reads: CSVEGGKSTDTQYF. The CDR3, as DNA: TGCAGCGTTGAAGGCGGGAAGAGCACAGATACGCAGTATTTT.

The chain joins TRBV27 to TRBJ2-7, with a weak D call TRBD2 (5 bases). CDR1 is MNHEY, CDR2 SMNVEV, per germline (reference sequence). The V end lost 2 bases, the J end lost 5 bases, and 13 bases lay between the germline ends. The CDR3 is 14 residues long. For the CDR3, the DNA is TGTGCCAGCAGTTTAAGGTGGGAGCTGGACGAGCAGTACTTC. Translation: CASSLRWELDEQYF.

Details on this clonotype: This could be a read error, since a much larger clone is one nucleotide away. The genes are TRBV2 and TRBJ2-3; D perhaps matches TRBD2 (6 bases). The CDR3 totals 15 residues. Germline V gives CDR1 SNHLY, CDR2 FYNNEI. DNA of the CDR3: TGTGACAGCAGTGAAAGGGACTCCGAGGCAGATACGCAGTATTTT. Its protein product is CDSSERDSEADTQYF.

This clonotype was seen at least ten times. This chain uses TRBV5-5 with TRBJ1-5, with no clear D. The ends were cut back, 0 bases at V and 4 bases at J, with 5 bases in the middle. The CDR3 is 13 amino acids. The germline V gene has CDR1 SGHKS and CDR2 YYEKEE (reference sequence). The CDR3 DNA reads as TGTGCCAGCAGCTTGGCCCAGAATCAGCCCCAGCATTTT. Its translation: CASSLAQNQPQHF. Full variable domain (outside the CDR3, taken from reference TRBV5-5 and TRBJ1-5): DAGVTQSPTHLIKTRGQQVTLRCSPISGHKSVSWYQQVLGQGPQFIFQYYEKEERGRGNFPDRFSARQFPNYSSELNVNALLLGDSALYLCASSLAQNQPQHFGDGTRLSIL.

The rearrangement links TRBV20-1 to TRBJ2-7; TRBD1 might be the D (6 bases). V lost 1 base and J lost 1, with 14 bases in between. Germline V lookup: CDR1 DFQATT, CDR2 SNEGSKA (reference sequence). CDR3 length: 15 amino acids. CDR3 sequence reads: CSARGITGFSYEQYF. The DNA for the CDR3 is TGCAGTGCTAGAGGCATAACAGGGTTTTCCTACGAGCAGTACTTC.

The table lists this clonotype with many counts. The chain has TRBV29-1 and TRBJ2-7, with TRBD2 matching 8 bases. From germline, CDR1 is SQVTM and CDR2 ANQGSEA. V trimming: 6 bases; J trimming: 0 bases; junction bases outside the gene matches: 7. This CDR3 comprises 14 residues. The CDR3 region has the DNA TGCAGCGTCCAACTAGCGGACCGCTCCTACGAGCAGTACTTC. It encodes CSVQLADRSYEQYF.

The genes are TRBV18 and TRBJ2-7; tentatively, D is TRBD1 (6 bases). The CDR3 runs to 16 residues. The V end was cut by 3 bases, the J end by 0 bases, with 15 bases between. Germline V gene sequence: CDR1 KGHSH, CDR2 LQKENI. The CDR3 nucleotides are TGTGCCAGCTCACCCTACGCAAACAGGGACTCCTACGAGCAGTACTTC. Its translation: CASSPYANRDSYEQYF.

This clonotype was counted only a few times. CDR3: CASSYEAGGAYEQYF. In nucleotides, the CDR3 is TGTGCCAGCAGTTACGAAGCGGGCGGCGCCTACGAGCAGTACTTC. The rearrangement joins TRBV6-5 to TRBJ2-7; perhaps TRBD2 as D (6 bases). Per germline, CDR1 MNHEY and CDR2 SVGAGI. Trimming took off 2 bases at V and 2 bases at J, with 13 bases between the two ends. The CDR3 extends over 15 amino acids.

This clonotype was found many times. V and J are TRBV19 and TRBJ2-3, with 9 bases that match TRBD2. V lost 6 bases to trimming and J lost 4 bases; unmatched junction nucleotides: 8. The CDR3 loop spans 15 amino acids. The germline CDR1 and CDR2 sequences are LNHDA and SQIVND (reference sequence). The chain's CDR3 is CASSEGLAVADTQYF. The CDR3 region has the DNA TGTGCCAGTAGCGAGGGACTAGCAGTTGCAGATACGCAGTATTTT.